A single TCR beta chain is shown here with its context. The antigen this receptor binds is unknown. No base quality information exists; no much larger clone differs at one position. TCR beta CDR3 regions were amplified from RNA transcripts. For the first round of RT-PCR on the TCR CDR3, the HTBI primer set was used together with the Qiagen OneStep RT-PCR kit. Libraries were constructed in a second round of multiplex PCR, after which size selection and purification were performed. Paired-end sequencing of the libraries was performed with 100 bp reads on an Illumina HiSeq2000. The study's own analysis went as follows. SOAPnuke was used to process the raw data, throwing out any read that contained adapters or uncalled bases, had a mean Phred below 15, or lacked an exact constant-primer or identifier match. COPE v1.2.5 was used to merge the high-quality paired reads, and each unique nucleotide sequence was defined as a clonotype. MiTCR v1.1 was used to align the clonotypes against IMGT TRBV, TRBD and TRBJ reference segments. The analysis was restricted to V-J combinations with a frequency above 0.0001, which together covered about 99% of the repertoires. A TCS score was defined as the ratio between F50 (clonal expansion) and ExV (chaos), using BLOSUM62-based TCRdist between CDR3 peptides within each V-J. Welch's t-statistics and random forest reduced roughly 540 V-J features to some 14, which were used in a naive Bayes classifier (R e1071). In TCRdb, the public reads were trimmed at Q25 with fastp and aligned with MiXCR, with productive beta chains retained. Rows with a matching CDR3 protein are joined into one entry that keeps the most common DNA and genes. TCRdb assigned the V and J calls; the authors' analysis was not used. This sample gives over 300,000 distinct CDR3 sequences in total; approximately 15% of them show up just once. The ten largest clones add up to 8% to 13% of the sample.

Reading the germline V gene gives CDR1 SGHDN and CDR2 FVKESK. V is clipped by 4 bases and J by 5 bases, and the sequence between their germline boundaries is 20 bases long. Including the terminal cysteine and phenylalanine, the CDR3 comprises 16 residues. The read is trimmed to its CDR3 DNA, 48 bases read in frame from base 1. The data are from a study of T cells in Graves' hyperthyroidism and ophthalmopathy (dated by TCRdb to 2018 to 2020). Describing the broader study: Peripheral blood samples were taken at the time of initial diagnosis, prior to any treatment. After blood sampling, hyperthyroidism patients were treated with methimazole at a starting dose of 30 mg daily, and ophthalmopathy patients were treated with high-dose intravenous methylprednisolone. Thyroid tissue and blood T-cell repertoires from roughly 6 Graves' hyperthyroidism patients were also compared in the study. TCR V-J signatures able to tell the groups apart were searched for in a discovery cohort of some 97 patients, of whom roughly 42 had Graves' ophthalmopathy and 55 to 60 had stable Graves' hyperthyroidism. Prospective prediction of ophthalmopathy was tested in an independent validation cohort of approximately 19 hyperthyroidism patients and roughly 16 patients who later progressed to ophthalmopathy. According to the paper, TCR Vbeta CDR3 sequencing was carried out on about 140 peripheral blood samples, which came from over 40 ophthalmopathy, about 75 hyperthyroidism and roughly 17 progressor patients. For training and testing, the roughly 100 patients in the discovery cohort were randomly divided in a 7:3 ratio.

Overall study results and their limits: Most expanded thyroid clonotypes (frequency above 0.001) were also found in blood, which suggests that blood repertoires may mirror thyroid immune responses. Ophthalmopathy was separated from stable hyperthyroidism by a 13 V-J signature model, with 85% to 90% sensitivity and roughly 84% specificity obtained in cross-validation and 80%/75% obtained in testing. No statistical method was used to fix the sample size in advance, and group allocation was not hidden from the investigators. During validation, the model predicted progression to ophthalmopathy a median of about 6.5 months ahead of onset, with approximately 71% sensitivity and 72% to 80% specificity.

Stable Graves' hyperthyroidism was defined as no progression to ophthalmopathy during 18 months of follow-up. Hyperthyroidism patients were aged 18 to 65 years and newly diagnosed, with disease duration of less than 2 months. Any patient with an uncontrolled infection, another autoimmune disease, pregnancy or lactation was excluded. Clinical symptoms, serum thyroxine and TRAb, thyroid ultrasound, and orbital computed tomography formed the basis for the diagnoses. PBMCs were separated from roughly 9.3 ml of fresh peripheral blood using Ficoll-Paque density gradient centrifugation. Trizol reagent was used to extract total RNA, and RNA quality was then checked on an Agilent 2100 Bioanalyzer.

The sequence was collected from a woman in her fifties or sixties with Graves' hyperthyroidism. The chain was built from TRBV14 and TRBJ2-5; perhaps TRBD1 is the D gene, with 5 bases matching. Sequencing was done on a sample of blood. The CDR3 amino acid sequence is: CASSRVGPTPSETQYF. The sequenced DNA is TGTGCCAGCAGCCGCGTGGGGCCCACACCCTCGGAGACCCAGTACTTC.